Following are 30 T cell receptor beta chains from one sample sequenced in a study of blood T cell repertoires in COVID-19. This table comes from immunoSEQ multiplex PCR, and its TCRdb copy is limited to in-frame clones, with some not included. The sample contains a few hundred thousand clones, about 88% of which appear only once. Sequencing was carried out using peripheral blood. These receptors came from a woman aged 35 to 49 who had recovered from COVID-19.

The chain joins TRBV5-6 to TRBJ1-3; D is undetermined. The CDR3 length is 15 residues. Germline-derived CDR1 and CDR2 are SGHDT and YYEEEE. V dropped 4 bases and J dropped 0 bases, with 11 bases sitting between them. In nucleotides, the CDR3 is TGTGCCAGCAGCAATGACGGGAGCTCTGGAAACACCATATATTTT. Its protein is CASSNDGSSGNTIYF. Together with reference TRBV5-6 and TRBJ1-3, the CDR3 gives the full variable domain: DAGVTQSPTHLIKTRGQQVTLRCSPKSGHDTVSWYQQALGQGPQFIFQYYEEEERQRGNFPDRFSGHQFPNYSSELNVNALLLGDSALYLCASSNDGSSGNTIYFGEGSWLTVV.

The CDR3 protein is CSVRVGDANTGELFF. In nucleotides, the CDR3 is TGCAGCGTTCGGGTGGGAGACGCTAACACCGGGGAGCTGTTTTTT. This chain uses TRBV29-1 with TRBJ2-2; D might be TRBD2 (5 bases). V lost 5 bases and J 2 bases, leaving 15 bases between the germline ends. Germline loops: CDR1 SQVTM, CDR2 ANQGSEA. This CDR3 has 15 amino acids.

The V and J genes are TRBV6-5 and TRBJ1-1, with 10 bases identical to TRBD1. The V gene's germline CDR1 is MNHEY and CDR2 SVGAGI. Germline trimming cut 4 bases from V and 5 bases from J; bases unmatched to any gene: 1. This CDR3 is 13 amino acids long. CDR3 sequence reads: CASSWDRGTEAFF. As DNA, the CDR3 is TGTGCCAGCAGTTGGGACAGGGGAACTGAAGCTTTCTTT.

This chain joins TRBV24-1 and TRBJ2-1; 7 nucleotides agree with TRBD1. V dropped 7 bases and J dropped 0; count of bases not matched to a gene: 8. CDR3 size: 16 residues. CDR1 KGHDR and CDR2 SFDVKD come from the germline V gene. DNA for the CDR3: TGTGCCACCAGCTATTATACAGGGGACTCCTACAATGAGCAGTTCTTC. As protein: CATSYYTGDSYNEQFF.

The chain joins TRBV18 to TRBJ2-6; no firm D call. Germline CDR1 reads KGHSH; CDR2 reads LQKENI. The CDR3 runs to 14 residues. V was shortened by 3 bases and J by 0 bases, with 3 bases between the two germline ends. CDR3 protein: CASSPSSGANVLTF. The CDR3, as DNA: TGTGCCAGCTCACCCAGCTCTGGGGCCAACGTCCTGACTTTC.

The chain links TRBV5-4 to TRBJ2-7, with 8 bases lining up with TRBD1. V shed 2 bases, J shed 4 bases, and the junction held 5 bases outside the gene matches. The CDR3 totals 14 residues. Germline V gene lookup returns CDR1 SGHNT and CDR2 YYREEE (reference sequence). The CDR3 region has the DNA TGTGCCAGCAGCTTTGGACAGGGTCTGTACGAGCAGTACTTC. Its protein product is CASSFGQGLYEQYF.

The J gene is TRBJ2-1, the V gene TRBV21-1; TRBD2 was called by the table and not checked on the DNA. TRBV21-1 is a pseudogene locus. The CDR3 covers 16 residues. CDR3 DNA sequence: TGTGCCAGCAGCAAAGCGGCGGGAAGGGTTGGCGATGAGCAGTTCTTC. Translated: CASSKAAGRVGDEQFF.

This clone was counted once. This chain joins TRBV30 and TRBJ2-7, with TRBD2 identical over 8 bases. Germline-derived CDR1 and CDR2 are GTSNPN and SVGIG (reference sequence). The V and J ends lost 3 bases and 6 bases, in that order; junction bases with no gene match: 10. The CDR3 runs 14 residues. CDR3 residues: CAWSGTSMPSEQYF. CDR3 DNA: TGTGCCTGGAGCGGGACTAGTATGCCTTCCGAGCAGTACTTC.

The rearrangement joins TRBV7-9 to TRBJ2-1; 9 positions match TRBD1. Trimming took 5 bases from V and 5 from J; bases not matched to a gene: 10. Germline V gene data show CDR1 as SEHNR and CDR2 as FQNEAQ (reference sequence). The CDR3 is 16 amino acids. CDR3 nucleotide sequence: TGTGCCAGCAGCGGAGGCCGGGACAGGGAAAACAATGAGCAGTTCTTC. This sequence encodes CASSGGRDRENNEQFF.

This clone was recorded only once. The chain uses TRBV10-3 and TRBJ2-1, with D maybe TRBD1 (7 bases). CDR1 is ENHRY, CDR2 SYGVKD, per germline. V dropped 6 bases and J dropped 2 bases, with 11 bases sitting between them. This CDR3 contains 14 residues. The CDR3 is CAIRGGQTYNEQFF. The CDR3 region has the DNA TGTGCCATCAGGGGGGGACAGACCTACAATGAGCAGTTCTTC.

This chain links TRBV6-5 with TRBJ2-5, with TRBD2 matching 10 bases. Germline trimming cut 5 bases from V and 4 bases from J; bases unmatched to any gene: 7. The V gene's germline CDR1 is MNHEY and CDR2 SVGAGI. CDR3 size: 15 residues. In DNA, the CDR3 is TGTGCCAGCAGTAGAACCGGGACTAGCGTAGAGACCCAGTACTTC. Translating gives CASSRTGTSVETQYF.

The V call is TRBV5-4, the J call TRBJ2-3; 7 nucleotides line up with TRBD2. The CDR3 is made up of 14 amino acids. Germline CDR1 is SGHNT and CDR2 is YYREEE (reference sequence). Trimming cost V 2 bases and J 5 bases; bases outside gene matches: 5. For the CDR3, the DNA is TGTGCCAGCAGCTTCTCTAGCGGCGTAGATACGCAGTATTTT. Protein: CASSFSSGVDTQYF.

DNA for the CDR3: TGCGCCAGCGAGCTAGACTCTGGCGAGCAGTACTTC. As protein: CASELDSGEQYF. The chain is built from TRBV5-1 and TRBJ2-7; D unresolved. The CDR3 consists of 12 residues. CDR1 and CDR2 from the germline V gene are SGHRS and YFSETQ. Trimming removed 7 bases from V and 6 bases from J, with 14 bases in between.

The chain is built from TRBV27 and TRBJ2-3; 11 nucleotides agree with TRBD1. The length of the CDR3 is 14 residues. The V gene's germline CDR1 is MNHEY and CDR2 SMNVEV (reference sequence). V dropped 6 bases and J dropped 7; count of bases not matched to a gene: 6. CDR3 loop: CASSGQGAAHTQYF. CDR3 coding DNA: TGTGCCAGCAGCGGACAGGGGGCAGCACATACGCAGTATTTT.

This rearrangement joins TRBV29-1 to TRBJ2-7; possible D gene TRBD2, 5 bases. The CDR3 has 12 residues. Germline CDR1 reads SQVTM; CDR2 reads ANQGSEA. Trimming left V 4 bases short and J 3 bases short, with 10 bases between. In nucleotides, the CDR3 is TGCAGCGTTGTATTTAGCGTCTACGAGCAGTACTTC. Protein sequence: CSVVFSVYEQYF.

Here the CDR3 reads CASSPKQGLNTEAFF. CDR3 DNA: TGTGCCAGCAGCCCTAAACAGGGCCTCAACACTGAAGCTTTCTTT. This chain uses TRBV3-1 (or the pseudogene TRBV3-2) with TRBJ1-1; TRBD1 might be the D (6 bases). Germline V lookup: CDR1 LGHDT, CDR2 YNNKEL (reference sequence). This CDR3 comprises 15 residues. V lost 4 bases and J 2 bases, leaving 14 bases between the germline ends.

CDR3 bases: TGTGCCAGTAGTACCGGGACAGGGAAACAAGAGACCCAGTACTTC. Translated: CASSTGTGKQETQYF. The genes are TRBV19 and TRBJ2-5; 9 bases match TRBD1. V shed 4 bases and J 2 bases; nucleotides not matched to a gene: 5. Germline-derived CDR1 and CDR2 are LNHDA and SQIVND (reference sequence). CDR3 length: 15 residues.

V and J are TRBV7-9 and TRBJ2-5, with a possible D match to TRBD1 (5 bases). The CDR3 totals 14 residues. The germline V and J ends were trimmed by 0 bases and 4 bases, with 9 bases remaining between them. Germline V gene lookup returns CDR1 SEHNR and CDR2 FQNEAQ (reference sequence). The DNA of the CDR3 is TGTGCCAGCAGCTTAGCGGCAGGGCGAGAGACCCAGTACTTC. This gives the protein CASSLAAGRETQYF.

The CDR3 nucleotides are TGTGCCAGCAGCTTGTGGCTAGCGGGAGATTACACCGGGGAGCTGTTTTTT. It codes for CASSLWLAGDYTGELFF. The rearrangement joins TRBV5-6 to TRBJ2-2; 10 nucleotides line up with TRBD2. The CDR3 loop spans 17 amino acids. Germline CDR1 SGHDT, CDR2 YYEEEE. With V trimmed by 1 base and J by 3 bases, 6 bases remained unmatched. The complete variable domain, with remaining parts taken from reference TRBV5-6 and TRBJ2-2, reads DAGVTQSPTHLIKTRGQQVTLRCSPKSGHDTVSWYQQALGQGPQFIFQYYEEEERQRGNFPDRFSGHQFPNYSSELNVNALLLGDSALYLCASSLWLAGDYTGELFFGEGSRLTVL.

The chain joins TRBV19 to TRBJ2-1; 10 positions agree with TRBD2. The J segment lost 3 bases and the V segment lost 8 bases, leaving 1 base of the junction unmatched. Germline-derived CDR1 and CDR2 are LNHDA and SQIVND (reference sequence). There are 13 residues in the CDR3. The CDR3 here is CASGLAVYNEQFF. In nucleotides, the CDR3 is TGTGCCAGTGGACTAGCGGTCTACAATGAGCAGTTCTTC. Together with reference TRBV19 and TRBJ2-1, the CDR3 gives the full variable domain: DGGITQSPKYLFRKEGQNVTLSCEQNLNHDAMYWYRQDPGQGLRLIYYSQIVNDFQKGDIAEGYSVSREKKESFPLTVTSAQKNPTAFYLCASGLAVYNEQFFGPGTRLTVL.

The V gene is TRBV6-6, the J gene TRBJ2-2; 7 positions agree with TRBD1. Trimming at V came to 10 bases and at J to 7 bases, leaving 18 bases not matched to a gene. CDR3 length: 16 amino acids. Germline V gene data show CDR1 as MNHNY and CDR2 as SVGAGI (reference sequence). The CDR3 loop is CAITGAPGRVGGELFF. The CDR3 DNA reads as TGTGCCATCACAGGGGCCCCGGGACGTGTTGGCGGGGAGCTGTTTTTT.

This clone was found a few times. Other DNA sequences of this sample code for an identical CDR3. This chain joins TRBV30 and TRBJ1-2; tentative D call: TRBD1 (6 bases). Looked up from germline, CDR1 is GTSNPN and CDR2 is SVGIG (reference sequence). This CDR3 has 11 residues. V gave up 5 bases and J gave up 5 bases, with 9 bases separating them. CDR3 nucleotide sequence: TGTGCCTGGTCCCAGGGGTATGGCTACACCTTC. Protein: CAWSQGYGYTF.

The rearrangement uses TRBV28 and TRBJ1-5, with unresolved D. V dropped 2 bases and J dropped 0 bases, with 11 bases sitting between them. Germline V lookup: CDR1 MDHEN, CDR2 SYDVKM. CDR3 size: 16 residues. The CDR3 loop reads CASSLTGISSNQPQHF. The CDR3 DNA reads TGTGCCAGCAGTTTAACGGGGATTAGTAGCAATCAGCCCCAGCATTTT.

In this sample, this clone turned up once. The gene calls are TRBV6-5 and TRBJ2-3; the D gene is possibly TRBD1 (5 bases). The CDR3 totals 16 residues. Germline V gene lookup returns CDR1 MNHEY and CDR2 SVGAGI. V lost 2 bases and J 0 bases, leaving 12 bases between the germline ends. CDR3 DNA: TGTGCCAGCAGTTACGGTACGGACACTAGCACAGATACGCAGTATTTT. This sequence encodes CASSYGTDTSTDTQYF.

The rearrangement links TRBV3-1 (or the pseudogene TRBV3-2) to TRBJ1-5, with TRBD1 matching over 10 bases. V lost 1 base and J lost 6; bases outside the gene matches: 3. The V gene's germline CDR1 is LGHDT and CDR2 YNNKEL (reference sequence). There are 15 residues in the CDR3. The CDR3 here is CASSQGQGASQPQHF. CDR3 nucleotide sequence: TGTGCCAGCAGCCAAGGACAGGGGGCAAGTCAGCCCCAGCATTTT.

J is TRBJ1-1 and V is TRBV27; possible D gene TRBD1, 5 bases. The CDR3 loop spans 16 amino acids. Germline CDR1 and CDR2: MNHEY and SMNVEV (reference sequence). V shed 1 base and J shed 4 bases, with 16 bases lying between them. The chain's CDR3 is CASSLFMGPRSTEAFF. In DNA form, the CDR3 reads TGTGCCAGCAGTTTATTTATGGGGCCGAGAAGCACTGAAGCTTTCTTT.

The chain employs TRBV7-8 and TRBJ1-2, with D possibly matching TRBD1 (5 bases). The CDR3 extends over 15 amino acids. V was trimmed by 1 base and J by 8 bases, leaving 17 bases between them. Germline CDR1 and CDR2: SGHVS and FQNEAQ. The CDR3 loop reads CASSLVIGQGLGYTF. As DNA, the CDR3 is TGTGCCAGCAGCTTAGTTATCGGTCAGGGCCTCGGCTACACCTTC. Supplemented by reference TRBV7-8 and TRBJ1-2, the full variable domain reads GAGVSQSPRYKVAKRGQDVALRCDPISGHVSLFWYQQALGQGPEFLTYFQNEAQLDKSGLPSDRFFAERPEGSVSTLKIQRTQQEDSAVYLCASSLVIGQGLGYTFGSGTRLTVV.

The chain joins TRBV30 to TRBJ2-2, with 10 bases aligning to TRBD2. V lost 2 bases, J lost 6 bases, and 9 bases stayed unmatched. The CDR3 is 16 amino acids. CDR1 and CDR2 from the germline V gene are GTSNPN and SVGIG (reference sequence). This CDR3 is CAWSWGLAGEAGELFF. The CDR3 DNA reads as TGTGCCTGGAGTTGGGGGCTAGCGGGAGAGGCCGGGGAGCTGTTTTTT. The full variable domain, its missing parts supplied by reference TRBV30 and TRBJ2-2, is SQTIHQWPATLVQPVGSPLSLECTVEGTSNPNLYWYRQAAGRGLQLLFYSVGIGQISSEVPQNLSASRPQDRQFILSSKKLLLSDSGFYLCAWSWGLAGEAGELFFGEGSRLTVL.

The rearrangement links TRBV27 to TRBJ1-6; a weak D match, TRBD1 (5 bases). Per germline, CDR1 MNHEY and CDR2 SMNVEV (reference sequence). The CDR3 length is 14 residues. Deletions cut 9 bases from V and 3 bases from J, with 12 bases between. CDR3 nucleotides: TGTGCCAGTAGATTCGACAGCTATAATTCACCCCTCCACTTT. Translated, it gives CASRFDSYNSPLHF.

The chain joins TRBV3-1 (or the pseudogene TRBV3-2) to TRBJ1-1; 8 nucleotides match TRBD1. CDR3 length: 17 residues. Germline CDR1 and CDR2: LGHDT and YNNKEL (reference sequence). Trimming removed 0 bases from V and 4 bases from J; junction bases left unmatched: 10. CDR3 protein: CASSQDIRPGGFTEAFF. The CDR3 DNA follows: TGTGCCAGCAGCCAAGATATCCGGCCAGGGGGCTTCACTGAAGCTTTCTTT.